A selection of T cell receptor beta chains follows, all from one sample in a study of blood T cell repertoires in COVID-19. Sequenced by immunoSEQ multiplex PCR; TCRdb stores in-frame clones only, minus some. The table includes some 96,000 clones, over 65% detected once. Sequencing used peripheral blood. The receptors come from a human donor in a cohort sampled during active COVID-19. CDR3s include the opening cysteine and the closing phenylalanine or tryptophan. Each record gives: CDR3 DNA, CDR3 protein, V gene, D gene, J gene, clone size. D genes are given only for firm matches. Size tells how often a clone was seen (once, few, many) or the class of an expanded clone, and some rows leave it out.

CDR3nt: TGTGCCAGCCAAGTGGGACAGCTGAGCTCCTATAATTCACCCCTCCACTTT
CDR3aa: CASQVGQLSSYNSPLHF
v_gene: TRBV19
d_gene: TRBD1
j_gene: TRBJ1-6
abundance: -

CDR3nt: TGTGCCAGCAGCCCCGGGACTTTAGATTCACCCCTCCACTTT
CDR3aa: CASSPGTLDSPLHF
v_gene: TRBV7-9
d_gene: -
j_gene: TRBJ1-6
abundance: few

CDR3nt: TGTGCCAACTCCCCTACCCGGGGATTCACAGATACGCAGTATTTT
CDR3aa: CANSPTRGFTDTQYF
v_gene: TRBV18
d_gene: -
j_gene: TRBJ2-3
abundance: once

CDR3nt: TGTGCCAGCTCACGCCGGGACCCAAGGGGGGGCAATGAGCAGTTCTTC
CDR3aa: CASSRRDPRGGNEQFF
v_gene: TRBV18
d_gene: -
j_gene: TRBJ2-1
abundance: -

CDR3nt: TGTGCAAGTCGCTTAGGGGGGCAGGCCCCAGGCGAGCGGTACTTC
CDR3aa: CASRLGGQAPGERYF
v_gene: TRBV12-2
d_gene: -
j_gene: TRBJ2-7
abundance: once

CDR3nt: TGTGCCAGCCATAAACGGGGTAACACTGAAGCTTTCTTT
CDR3aa: CASHKRGNTEAFF
v_gene: TRBV27
d_gene: -
j_gene: TRBJ1-1
abundance: -

CDR3nt: TGTGCCAGCAGTTACACTACAGGGTCCACTGAAGCTTTCTTT
CDR3aa: CASSYTTGSTEAFF
v_gene: TRBV6-5
d_gene: -
j_gene: TRBJ1-1
abundance: -

CDR3nt: TGTGCCAGCAGTTACTCGATGGTCAGAAACACCGGGGAGCTGTTTTTT
CDR3aa: CASSYSMVRNTGELFF
v_gene: TRBV6-2/TRBV6-3
d_gene: -
j_gene: TRBJ2-2
abundance: -

CDR3nt: TGCAGTGCTAGACAGACTACTGAAGCTTTCTTT
CDR3aa: CSARQTTEAFF
v_gene: TRBV20-1
d_gene: -
j_gene: TRBJ1-1
abundance: -

CDR3nt: TGTGCCAGTAGTGGGGGGACTAGCGGGAGTGCCGAGAGCTCCTACAATGAGCAGTTCTTC
CDR3aa: CASSGGTSGSAESSYNEQFF
v_gene: TRBV19
d_gene: TRBD2
j_gene: TRBJ2-1
abundance: -

CDR3nt: TGTGCCAGCCGATCGACAGGGGCTAATGAAAAACTGTTTTTT
CDR3aa: CASRSTGANEKLFF
v_gene: TRBV6-5
d_gene: TRBD1
j_gene: TRBJ1-4
abundance: -

CDR3nt: TGTGCCAGCAGTCGGGGGGGCTGGGAGACCCAGTACTTC
CDR3aa: CASSRGGWETQYF
v_gene: TRBV6-5
d_gene: TRBD2
j_gene: TRBJ2-5
abundance: -

CDR3nt: TGTGCCAGCGGAGAGGTCAATCAGCCCCAGCATTTT
CDR3aa: CASGEVNQPQHF
v_gene: TRBV12-1
d_gene: -
j_gene: TRBJ1-5
abundance: -

CDR3nt: TGTGCCTGGAGTGTGCAGGGGAGCTATGGCTACACCTTC
CDR3aa: CAWSVQGSYGYTF
v_gene: TRBV30
d_gene: -
j_gene: TRBJ1-2
abundance: once

CDR3nt: TGTGCCTGGAGTGTAATAGCGGGCGGAGAGACCCAGTACTTC
CDR3aa: CAWSVIAGGETQYF
v_gene: TRBV30
d_gene: TRBD2
j_gene: TRBJ2-5
abundance: once

CDR3nt: TGTGCCACGACGAGGGGGTTCACCGGGGAGCTGTTTTTT
CDR3aa: CATTRGFTGELFF
v_gene: TRBV5-6
d_gene: -
j_gene: TRBJ2-2
abundance: -

CDR3nt: TGTGCCAGCAGCTTAGCGGGGGGGCGGCGGGGGGGCCGGGACATTCAGTACTTC
CDR3aa: CASSLAGGRRGGRDIQYF
v_gene: TRBV7-9
d_gene: TRBD2
j_gene: TRBJ2-4
abundance: once

CDR3nt: TGTGCCAGCTCACCACCCAACAGGGGGGTGCGGGGCACAGATACGCAGTATTTT
CDR3aa: CASSPPNRGVRGTDTQYF
v_gene: TRBV18
d_gene: TRBD1
j_gene: TRBJ2-3
abundance: -

CDR3nt: TGTGCCATCAGCGGCTGGGGGACAGACCTTAACACTGAAGCTTTCTTT
CDR3aa: CAISGWGTDLNTEAFF
v_gene: TRBV10-3
d_gene: TRBD1
j_gene: TRBJ1-1
abundance: -